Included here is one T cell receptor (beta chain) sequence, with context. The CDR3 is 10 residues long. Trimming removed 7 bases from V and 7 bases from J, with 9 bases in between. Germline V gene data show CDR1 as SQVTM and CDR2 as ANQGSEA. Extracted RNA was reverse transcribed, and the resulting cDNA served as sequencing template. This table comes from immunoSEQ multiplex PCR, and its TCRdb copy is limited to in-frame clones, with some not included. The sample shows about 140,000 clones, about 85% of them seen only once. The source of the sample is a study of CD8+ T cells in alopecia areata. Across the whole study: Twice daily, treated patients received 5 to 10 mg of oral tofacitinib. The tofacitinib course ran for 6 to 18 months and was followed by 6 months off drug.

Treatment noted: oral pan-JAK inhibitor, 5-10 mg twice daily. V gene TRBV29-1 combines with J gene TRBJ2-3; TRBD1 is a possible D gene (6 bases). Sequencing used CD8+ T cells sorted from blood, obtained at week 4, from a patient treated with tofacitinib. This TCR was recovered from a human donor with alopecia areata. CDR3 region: CSAQGNTQYF. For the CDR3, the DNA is TGCAGCGCACAGGGCAATACGCAGTATTTT.